This TCR beta chain was retrieved from a study of beta chain features in type 1 diabetes. Whole-study results and caveats: Patients showed naive, central memory and Treg TCRB repertoires that appeared more similar than those of healthy donors. Type 1 diabetes patients had moderately but significantly shorter TCRB CDR3s in all four CD4+ subsets.

This clone was seen only once. Antigen: not known. Expressed TCRB transcripts were sequenced, since all the RNA that had been isolated was reverse transcribed. The repertoire was sequenced with immunoSEQ multiplex PCR; TCRdb's copy has only in-frame clones and lacks some. The table includes 200,000 to 250,000 clones, around 16% detected once. The V end was cut by 11 bases, the J end by 4 bases, with 9 bases between. This CDR3 has 11 amino acids. Germline V CDR1 and CDR2: SGHTA, FQGNSA. This receptor was taken from a man aged 25 to 40 with type 1 diabetes. This chain joins TRBV7-2 and TRBJ2-1; maybe TRBD2 (5 bases). The specimen sequenced was naive CD4+ T cells from blood. CDR3: CASDFYNEQFF. The CDR3 DNA sequence: TGTGCCTCGGACTTTTACAATGAGCAGTTCTTC. Based on the CDR3 plus reference TRBV7-2 and TRBJ2-1, the full variable domain is GAGVSQSPSNKVTEKGKDVELRCDPISGHTALYWYRQSLGQGLEFLIYFQGNSAPDKSGLPSDRFSAERTGGSVSTLTIQRTQQEDSAVYLCASDFYNEQFFGPGTRLTVL.